This TCR beta chain derives from a study of cytomegalovirus exposure and HLA in healthy donors. PCR involved 60 Vbeta and 13 Jbeta primers. The assay was immunoSEQ multiplex PCR, and TCRdb's table has in-frame clones only and misses some. There are 85,000 to 130,000 clones in the sample; roughly 77% occur only once, and about 4% lies in the top ten. This clone was recorded only once. Germline V CDR1 and CDR2: MNHEY, SVGAGI. This CDR3 spans 12 amino acids. With 5 bases removed from V and 4 bases from J, the gap between germline ends came to 8 bases. The TCR sequence derives from a woman aged 50 to 65 in good health and CMV-seropositive. The chain carries TRBV6-5 and TRBJ1-2; TRBD1 might be the D (5 bases). The sequenced sample consisted of PBMCs. The CDR3 sequence: CASSPQGYGYTF. CDR3 nucleotide sequence: TGTGCCAGCAGTCCTCAGGGCTATGGCTACACCTTC.